Listed below are T cell receptor beta chains from one sample, sequenced in a study of cytomegalovirus exposure and HLA in healthy donors. Sequencing was performed with immunoSEQ multiplex PCR; in TCRdb, only in-frame clones are kept and a portion is missing. The table lists 150,000 to 200,000 clones, around 78% of them singletons. Sequencing was carried out using PBMCs. Receptor source: a woman between 35 and 50 years old in good health and CMV-seronegative. Each CDR3 is given with its conserved first and last residue. Fields, in order: V gene, D gene, J gene, clone size, CDR3 DNA, CDR3 protein. A D gene is named only where the DNA matches it firmly. Clone size is not always given. Where it is, it says once, few, many or a class for expanded clones.

TRBV5-1	TRBD1	TRBJ1-4	-	TGCGCCAGCAGCGTGCGGTCACAGGGGGCTGATGAAAAACTGTTTTTT	CASSVRSQGADEKLFF
TRBV18	-	TRBJ1-4	-	TGTGCCAGCTCACAGAGCCGGGAGGAAAAACTGTTTTTT	CASSQSREEKLFF
TRBV2	-	TRBJ1-2	-	TGTGCCAGCAGTGAAGGGGTCTCAGGAATCTATGGCTACACCTTC	CASSEGVSGIYGYTF
TRBV30	TRBD1	TRBJ2-5	few	TGTGCCTACCATCCCGGGACAGGGAGGCAAGAGCAGTACTTC	CAYHPGTGRQEQYF
TRBV11-2	-	TRBJ2-5	-	TGTGCCAGCAGCATCGGACTTGGCGGGAACAGACTGTACCAAGAGACCCAGTACTTC	CASSIGLGGNRLYQETQYF
TRBV11-3	-	TRBJ2-7	-	TGTGCCAGCAGCTTAGCCCCCAATTACGAGCAGTACTTC	CASSLAPNYEQYF
TRBV28	-	TRBJ1-5	-	TGTGCCACCCTACTGTGGGGGGATCAGCCCCAGCATTTT	CATLLWGDQPQHF
TRBV10-3	TRBD1	TRBJ1-1	-	TGTGCCATCAAAATGGGACAGGAGGGTGGTGAAGCTTTCTTT	CAIKMGQEGGEAFF
TRBV9	-	TRBJ2-7	-	TGTGCCAGCAGCGGGTCCGGGACTGGTATATACGAGCAGTACTTC	CASSGSGTGIYEQYF
TRBV6-5	-	TRBJ2-7	-	TGTGCCAGCAGTCCGGGACTCGCCCAGGGATACGAGCAGTACTTC	CASSPGLAQGYEQYF
TRBV21-1	-	TRBJ1-1	-	TGTGCCATACTCCTAGGGGAGAACACTGAAGCTTTCTTT	CAILLGENTEAFF
TRBV6-1	-	TRBJ1-5	-	TGTGCCAGCAGTAACAGTTATAGCAATCAGCCCCAGCATTTT	CASSNSYSNQPQHF
TRBV7-3	TRBD2	TRBJ2-3	-	TGTGCCAGCAGCTTAGGGACTAGCGGTACCACAGATACGCAGTATTTT	CASSLGTSGTTDTQYF
TRBV5-1	TRBD1	TRBJ2-5	-	TGCGCCAGCACCACCGGGACAGGGGAGGGGGCTTTTTACTTC	CASTTGTGEGAFYF
TRBV19	TRBD2	TRBJ2-1	-	TGTGCCAGTCGGACTAGCGGGAGTAGCGGTGAGCAGTTCTTC	CASRTSGSSGEQFF
TRBV6-1	-	TRBJ2-7	-	TGTGCCAGCAGTAGTCAGGGTACCTACGAGCAGTACTTC	CASSSQGTYEQYF
TRBV7-3	TRBD2	TRBJ2-7	-	TGTGCCAGCAGCCTTTTAGCGGGAGAAGGCGAGCAGTACTTC	CASSLLAGEGEQYF
TRBV7-8	TRBD2	TRBJ2-3	-	TGTGCCAGCAGCCCCACCCGACTAGCGGGGCCCACAGATACGCAGTATTTT	CASSPTRLAGPTDTQYF
TRBV5-1	TRBD2	TRBJ2-3	-	TGCGCCAGCAGCTTGGGCCGACTAGCGGGCGAGGATACGCAGTATTTT	CASSLGRLAGEDTQYF
TRBV6-1	-	TRBJ1-2	-	TGTGCCAGCAGTGAAAGGGAGTATGGCTACACCTTC	CASSEREYGYTF
TRBV28	TRBD1	TRBJ1-2	-	TGTGCCAGCAGTTTAGGGACAGGGGGCGCCTTACCCCCAGGCTATGGCTACACCTTC	CASSLGTGGALPPGYGYTF
TRBV5-1	-	TRBJ1-4	-	TGCGCCAGCAGCTTGGCCGGGAGCTCCGGTGGTGAAAAACTGTTTTTT	CASSLAGSSGGEKLFF
TRBV6-1	-	TRBJ1-1	-	TGTGCCAGCAGGGAGGGGACGAACACTGAAGCTTTCTTT	CASREGTNTEAFF
TRBV5-4	-	TRBJ2-5	-	TGTGCCAGCAGCTTGGGGAGAGGAGGACGGGGTGGAGAGACCCAGTACTTC	CASSLGRGGRGGETQYF
TRBV6-5	-	TRBJ1-2	-	TGTGCCAGCAGTCCAGGGGTCCTCTATGGCTACACCTTC	CASSPGVLYGYTF
TRBV5-1	-	TRBJ1-4	few	TGCGCCAGCAGCCTTAGCGTCCGGGACACAGAAAAACTGTTTTTT	CASSLSVRDTEKLFF
TRBV5-1	TRBD1	TRBJ2-7	-	TGCGCCAGCAGCTTTGTTGGGACAGGGGGCAACGAGCAGTACTTC	CASSFVGTGGNEQYF
TRBV5-1	-	TRBJ2-7	-	TGCGCCAGCAGAAAAGGGGTTAGCTCCTACGAGCAGTACTTC	CASRKGVSSYEQYF
TRBV5-1	-	TRBJ2-1	-	TGCGCCAGCAGCTTGACCCGGGACACCATAGGCTACAATGAGCAGTTCTTC	CASSLTRDTIGYNEQFF
TRBV7-8	TRBD2	TRBJ2-1	-	TGTGCCAGCAGCTTATCTAGCGGGAGGAAGTACAATGAGCAGTTCTTC	CASSLSSGRKYNEQFF
TRBV6-1	-	TRBJ2-4	-	TGTGCCAGCAGTGCGGGGGACATTCAGTACTTC	CASSAGDIQYF
TRBV29-1	-	TRBJ1-1	-	TGCAGCGTCGTGAACACTGAAGCTTTCTTT	CSVVNTEAFF
TRBV7-9	-	TRBJ1-1	-	TGTGCCAGCAGCTTGACGACAGGTTTTACTGAAGCTTTCTTT	CASSLTTGFTEAFF
TRBV19	-	TRBJ2-1	-	TGTGCCAGTAGTATATCCCAATACAATGAGCAGTTCTTC	CASSISQYNEQFF
TRBV25-1	-	TRBJ1-1	few	TGTGCCAGCAGTGAAGGTGGCATGAACACTGAAGCTTTCTTT	CASSEGGMNTEAFF
TRBV28	-	TRBJ1-6	few	TGTGCCAGCAGCCAGGGTGGTAATTCACCCCTCCACTTT	CASSQGGNSPLHF
TRBV6-1	-	TRBJ2-3	-	TGTGCCAGCACCCATTTGGCCTCCACAGATACGCAGTATTTT	CASTHLASTDTQYF
TRBV5-1	TRBD2	TRBJ2-1	few	TGCGCCAGCAGCTTGGTCGGCGGGAGGGCCATCAATGAGCAGTTCTTC	CASSLVGGRAINEQFF
TRBV13	TRBD2	TRBJ2-7	-	TGTGCCAGCAGCTTAGGGGGCGGGAGGGGCGAGCAGTACTTC	CASSLGGGRGEQYF
TRBV2	TRBD2	TRBJ2-7	-	TGTGCCAGCAGTGAAGCCCCACCTTCACTAGCGGGCACCTACGAGCAGTACTTC	CASSEAPPSLAGTYEQYF
TRBV15	TRBD1	TRBJ1-2	-	TGTGCCACCAGCAGAGCTTCCGGGACAGTTAACTATGGCTACACCTTC	CATSRASGTVNYGYTF
TRBV9	TRBD2	TRBJ2-1	-	TGTGCCAGCAGCGTGTCACTAGCGGGAGGGCCTGGTGAGCAGTTCTTC	CASSVSLAGGPGEQFF
TRBV28	-	TRBJ1-5	-	TGTGCCAGCAGTTTCGGGGTTCGGAGCAATCAGCCCCAGCATTTT	CASSFGVRSNQPQHF
TRBV7-3	TRBD2	TRBJ2-1	-	TGTGCCAGCAGCTTAAGGCTAGCGGGAGATGAGCAGTTCTTC	CASSLRLAGDEQFF
TRBV28	-	TRBJ1-5	-	TGTGCCAGCGGGGGGGGACACCCGATACAGCCCCAGCATTTT	CASGGGHPIQPQHF
TRBV9	-	TRBJ1-2	-	TGTGCCAGCAGCGTAGAGGGACAAGGTGGCTACACCTTC	CASSVEGQGGYTF
TRBV28	TRBD1	TRBJ1-5	-	TGTGCCAGCAGCCTTACACAGGGGAGTACAAGCAATCAGCCCCAGCATTTT	CASSLTQGSTSNQPQHF
TRBV7-2	-	TRBJ1-5	-	TGTGCCAGCAGTCCGGGGTGGGGGCCCCAGCATTTT	CASSPGWGPQHF
TRBV19	-	TRBJ1-5	-	TGTGCCAGTAGAAGCTTCGCAGGGGGCAATCAGCCCCAGCATTTT	CASRSFAGGNQPQHF
TRBV5-1	-	TRBJ2-5	-	TGCGCCAGCACCCTCGAGAACAGCCAAGAGACCCAGTACTTC	CASTLENSQETQYF
TRBV29-1	TRBD1	TRBJ2-7	-	TGCAGCGTTGAAGTTGGGGACAGTTCCTACGAGCAGTACTTC	CSVEVGDSSYEQYF